This T cell receptor (beta chain) was sequenced for a study of blood T cell repertoires in COVID-19. Study overall: Sites in the United States, Italy and Spain provided acute and convalescent COVID-19 samples. PBMCs, B-cell-depleted T cells, or T cells provided the cDNA or gDNA that made up the material.

Original handling: Amplification from reference gene primers served as the basis for estimated nucleated cell counts. The method was immunoSEQ multiplex PCR; TCRdb's version includes in-frame clones alone and lacks a portion of them. V and J calls and clone size are as listed in that table; D and trimming were resolved from the DNA. The sample consists of approximately 93,000 clones, approximately 88% of them appearing once. Looked up from germline, CDR1 is MNHEY and CDR2 is SMNVEV (reference sequence). This CDR3 comprises 16 residues. J lost 5 bases, V lost 2 bases, and 7 bases had no gene match. The clonotype originates from a man aged 55 to 69 with acute or convalescent COVID-19. Material: peripheral blood. This chain connects TRBV27 to TRBJ2-2; 8 nucleotides line up with TRBD2. CDR3 amino acids: CASSLGLAGRTGELFF. CDR3 coding DNA: TGTGCCAGCAGTTTAGGGTTAGCGGGGCGGACCGGGGAGCTGTTTTTT.